The entry below describes one T cell receptor beta chain. This specimen comes from a study of blood T cell repertoires in COVID-19. The CDR3 runs to 14 residues. CDR1 is LNHDA and CDR2 is SQIVND in the germline V gene (reference sequence). The germline V and J ends were trimmed by 7 bases and 7 bases, with 17 bases remaining between them. TCRdb's table, derived via immunoSEQ multiplex PCR, lists solely in-frame clones and lacks some. The sample includes some 170,000 clones, roughly 88% of them seen just once. Sequences were obtained from peripheral blood. This sequence originates from a woman older than 75 with active or convalescent COVID-19. The chain links TRBV19 to TRBJ1-5; D ambiguous. The CDR3 is CASTRMVTGQPQHF. The DNA of the CDR3 is TGTGCCAGTACGCGGATGGTGACCGGACAGCCCCAGCATTTT.